The next 22 T cell receptor beta chains were all read from a single sample in a study of CD4+ T cells in melanoma. Using immunoSEQ multiplex PCR, the repertoire was profiled, and TCRdb retains in-frame clones only, with some absent. The table has roughly 10,000 clones, approximately 71% seen once. The sequenced material came from cells from a culture (not recorded whether cultured in vitro). The receptors shown here come from a human donor with melanoma.

The rearrangement links TRBV5-1 to TRBJ2-3; maybe TRBD2 (5 bases). Deletions cut 0 bases from V and 4 bases from J, with 6 bases between. The CDR3 spans 13 residues. The germline V gene encodes CDR1 SGHRS and CDR2 YFSETQ. The CDR3 is CASSLERADTQYF. DNA for the CDR3: TGCGCCAGCAGCTTGGAGAGGGCAGATACGCAGTATTTT. The whole variable domain, filled in from reference TRBV5-1 and TRBJ2-3, reads KAGVTQTPRYLIKTRGQQVTLSCSPISGHRSVSWYQQTPGQGLQFLFEYFSETQRNKGNFPGRFSGRQFSNSRSEMNVSTLELGDSALYLCASSLERADTQYFGPGTRLTVL.

This clone turned up a few times. The V gene is TRBV21-1, the J gene TRBJ1-3; no DNA check was done on the table's D call, TRBD1. TRBV21-1 constitutes a pseudogene. The CDR3 length is 13 residues. CDR3 DNA sequence: TGTGCCAGCAGAAACAGGGCTGGAAACACCATATATTTT. It encodes CASRNRAGNTIYF.

This sequence joins TRBV9 and TRBJ1-2; D is uncertain. V was pared by 2 bases and J by 2 bases, with 10 bases between. The germline gives CDR1 SGDLS, CDR2 YYNGEE. CDR3 length equals 14 residues. In nucleotides, the CDR3 is TGTGCCAGCAGCGTGTTTGCGGGAAACTATGGCTACACCTTC. This encodes CASSVFAGNYGYTF.

J is TRBJ1-1 and V is TRBV6-1, with D hard to call. This CDR3 is 14 amino acids long. Trimming shortened V by 8 bases and J by 6 bases, and 19 bases separated the two germline ends. Germline V lookup: CDR1 MNHNS, CDR2 SASEGT. CDR3 in amino acids: CASYKGWNSAEAFF. CDR3 DNA: TGTGCCAGCTATAAGGGTTGGAACTCGGCTGAAGCTTTCTTT.

The chain recombines TRBV27 with TRBJ2-5; D not resolved. Trimming left V 2 bases short and J 5 bases short, with 12 bases between. Per germline, CDR1 MNHEY and CDR2 SMNVEV (reference sequence). The CDR3 sequence is 14 residues long. In nucleotides, the CDR3 is TGTGCCAGCAGTTTAGCCTCGGGTGGGGAGACCCAGTACTTC. Amino acid sequence: CASSLASGGETQYF.

This clone was seen only a few times. V usage is TRBV6-4 and J usage is TRBJ2-7; TRBD1 might be the D (6 bases). Germline assignment: CDR1 MRHNA and CDR2 SNTAGT. The germline V and J ends were trimmed by 8 bases and 3 bases, with 20 bases remaining between them. The CDR3 is made up of 15 amino acids. CDR3 amino acids: CASQGKTSTFYEQYF. In DNA, the CDR3 is TGTGCCAGCCAGGGGAAGACCAGCACCTTCTACGAGCAGTACTTC.

The J gene is TRBJ2-1, the V gene TRBV10-2; 7 bases match TRBD2. The CDR3 extends over 14 amino acids. From germline, CDR1 is WSHSY and CDR2 SAAADI. The trim removed 4 bases at V and 6 bases at J, leaving 6 bases unmatched. This chain's CDR3 is CASSGWGLSNEQFF. DNA of the CDR3: TGCGCCAGCAGTGGCTGGGGACTATCCAATGAGCAGTTCTTC.

This clone is medium-sized (0.01 to 0.1%) by share. The chain joins TRBV6-1 to TRBJ1-1, with TRBD1 identical over 7 bases. J lost 6 bases, V lost 5 bases, and 9 bases had no gene match. This CDR3 region has 14 residues. Germline V gene data show CDR1 as MNHNS and CDR2 as SASEGT. Here the CDR3 reads CASSYSTGESEAFF. The CDR3 DNA is TGTGCCAGCAGTTATTCAACAGGGGAGTCTGAAGCTTTCTTT.

V usage is TRBV12-1 and J usage is TRBJ2-5; the D call TRBD2 from the table was never checked on the DNA. TRBV12-1 has pseudogene status. The CDR3 runs 15 residues. In DNA form, the CDR3 reads TGTGCCAGCAGACCGGGACTAGCATCCCAAGAGACCCAGTACTTC. It specifies CASRPGLASQETQYF.

V and J are TRBV10-3 and TRBJ1-2; the D gene is possibly TRBD1 (5 bases). The CDR3 extends over 15 amino acids. CDR1 ENHRY and CDR2 SYGVKD come from the germline V gene. V dropped 3 bases and J dropped 1 base, with 12 bases sitting between them. CDR3 protein: CAISDFQGNNYGYTF. The CDR3 coding sequence is TGTGCCATCAGTGATTTCCAGGGAAATAACTATGGCTACACCTTC.

The genes are TRBV21-1 and TRBJ2-7; the D segment call TRBD1 is taken from the table without a DNA check. TRBV21-1 is noted as a pseudogene. This CDR3 has 16 amino acids. CDR3: CASSKARARGWSEQYF. In nucleotides, the CDR3 is TGTGCCAGCAGCAAAGCCCGTGCCAGGGGGTGGTCCGAGCAGTACTTC.

The chain links TRBV11-2 to TRBJ1-3, with TRBD1 identical over 7 bases. The germline gives CDR1 SGHAT, CDR2 FQNNGV. V was pared by 4 bases and J by 4 bases, with 10 bases of the junction left unmatched. The CDR3 runs to 16 residues. The CDR3 DNA follows: TGTGCCAGCAGCTCCTTCGGACAGGTTCCCGGAAACACCATATATTTT. This encodes CASSSFGQVPGNTIYF.

The chain recombines TRBV6-5 with TRBJ2-2; the D gene could be TRBD1 or TRBD2 (6 bases each). V was pared by 0 bases and J by 5 bases, with 13 bases between. CDR1 is MNHEY and CDR2 is SVGAGI in the germline V gene. The CDR3 contains 16 residues. The CDR3 is CASSYSISGATGELFF. CDR3 nucleotides: TGTGCCAGCAGTTACTCGATCTCGGGGGCTACCGGGGAGCTGTTTTTT.

The chain couples TRBV11-2 to TRBJ2-1; perhaps TRBD1 as D (6 bases). This CDR3 is built from 17 residues. CDR1 is SGHAT, CDR2 FQNNGV, per germline. The V end was cut by 0 bases, the J end by 7 bases, with 19 bases between. For the CDR3, the DNA is TGTGCCAGCAGCTTAGAAAGGGGCAGGGGCCATCGAAATGAGCAGTTCTTC. It specifies CASSLERGRGHRNEQFF.

This clone was seen more than once but under ten times. The gene calls are TRBV4-1 and TRBJ1-2; no definite D call. Germline values: CDR1 MGHRA, CDR2 YSYEKL. The CDR3 runs to 12 residues. Trimming pared 6 bases from V and 4 bases from J, leaving 9 bases between. The CDR3 loop reads CASSQSSYGYTF. DNA of the CDR3: TGCGCCAGCAGTCAAAGTTCCTATGGCTACACCTTC.

The rearrangement links TRBV5-6 to TRBJ1-2; no clear D gene. This CDR3 has 14 residues. Trimming shortened V by 6 bases and J by 2 bases, and 14 bases separated the two germline ends. Germline V gene lookup returns CDR1 SGHDT and CDR2 YYEEEE. Here the CDR3 reads CASTLAPGNYGYTF. The CDR3, as DNA: TGTGCCAGCACCCTAGCTCCGGGGAACTATGGCTACACCTTC.

This chain connects TRBV5-1 to TRBJ2-2, with TRBD1 as a possible D gene (6 bases). The length of the CDR3 is 19 residues. CDR1 SGHRS and CDR2 YFSETQ come from the germline V gene. Trimming left V 4 bases short and J 4 bases short, with 26 bases between. The CDR3 nucleotides read TGCGCCAGCAGCCTGGGAGACAGGCCCCAGCGGTGGGGCACCGGGGAGCTGTTTTTT. Translation: CASSLGDRPQRWGTGELFF.

The sample holds a few counts of this clone. This sequence joins TRBV11-2 and TRBJ2-2; D unresolved. This CDR3 contains 12 residues. Germline V gene lookup returns CDR1 SGHAT and CDR2 FQNNGV. The ends were cut back, 6 bases at V and 6 bases at J, with 8 bases in the middle. The CDR3 loop reads CASREFPGELFF. CDR3 coding DNA: TGTGCCAGCAGGGAGTTCCCCGGGGAGCTGTTTTTT. Full variable domain (missing parts from reference TRBV11-2 and TRBJ2-2): EAGVAQSPRYKIIEKRQSVAFWCNPISGHATLYWYQQILGQGPKLLIQFQNNGVVDDSQLPKDRFSAERLKGVDSTLKIQPAKLEDSAVYLCASREFPGELFFGEGSRLTVL.

This rearrangement joins TRBV9 to TRBJ1-2, with no clear D. Per the germline V gene, CDR1 is SGDLS and CDR2 is YYNGEE. The CDR3 is 13 residues long. The V end lost 0 bases, the J end lost 7 bases, and 10 bases lay between the germline ends. This CDR3 reads CASSVELGVGYTF. The CDR3 region has the DNA TGTGCCAGCAGCGTAGAACTCGGGGTTGGCTACACCTTC. The complete variable domain, with remaining parts taken from reference TRBV9 and TRBJ1-2, reads DSGVTQTPKHLITATGQRVTLRCSPRSGDLSVYWYQQSLDQGLQFLIQYYNGEERAKGNILERFSAQQFPDLHSELNLSSLELGDSALYFCASSVELGVGYTFGSGTRLTVV.

This chain links TRBV2 with TRBJ1-6, with D unclear. The V and J ends lost 6 bases and 0 bases respectively, with 9 bases between them. The CDR3 length is 15 residues. Germline V gene lookup returns CDR1 SNHLY and CDR2 FYNNEI. The CDR3 nucleotides read TGTGCCAGCAGCGTTGTGAGCTCCTATAATTCACCCCTCCACTTT. Translating it yields CASSVVSSYNSPLHF.

This clone is a singleton in its sample. The rearrangement joins TRBV11-1 to TRBJ1-1; possible D gene TRBD1, 5 bases. Germline loops: CDR1 SGHAT, CDR2 FQDESV (reference sequence). The V gene lost 5 bases and the J gene lost 7 bases, with 17 bases spanning the gap. There are 14 residues in the CDR3. CDR3: CASSPLGGSGEAFF. CDR3 nucleotide sequence: TGTGCCAGCAGCCCCCTCGGGGGGAGCGGTGAAGCTTTCTTT.

This rearrangement joins TRBV7-2 to TRBJ1-3; D might be TRBD1 (5 bases). Germline CDR1 and CDR2: SGHTA and FQGNSA. The CDR3 spans 14 residues. The V end lost 5 bases, the J end lost 5 bases, and 13 bases lay between the germline ends. The CDR3 loop reads CASSAAGSRNTIYF. CDR3 coding DNA: TGTGCCAGCAGCGCAGCAGGGAGTAGAAACACCATATATTTT.